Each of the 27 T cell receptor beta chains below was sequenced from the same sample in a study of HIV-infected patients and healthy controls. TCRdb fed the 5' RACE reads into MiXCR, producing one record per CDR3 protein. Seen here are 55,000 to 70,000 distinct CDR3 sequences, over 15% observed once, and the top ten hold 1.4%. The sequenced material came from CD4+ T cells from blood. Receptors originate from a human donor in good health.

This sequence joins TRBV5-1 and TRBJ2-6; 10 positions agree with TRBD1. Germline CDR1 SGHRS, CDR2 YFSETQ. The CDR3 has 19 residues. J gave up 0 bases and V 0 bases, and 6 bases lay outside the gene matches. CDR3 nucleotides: TGCGCCAGCAGCTTGGTGCCGGGACAGGGGTTCTCTGGGGCCAACGTCCTGACTTTC. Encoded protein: CASSLVPGQGFSGANVLTF.

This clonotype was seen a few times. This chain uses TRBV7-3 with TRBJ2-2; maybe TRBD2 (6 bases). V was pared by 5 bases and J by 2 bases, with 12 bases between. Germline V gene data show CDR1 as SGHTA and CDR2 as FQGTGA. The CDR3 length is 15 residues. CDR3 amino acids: CASSATGSNTGELFF. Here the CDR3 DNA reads TGTGCCAGCAGCGCCACCGGGAGTAACACCGGGGAGCTGTTTTTT.

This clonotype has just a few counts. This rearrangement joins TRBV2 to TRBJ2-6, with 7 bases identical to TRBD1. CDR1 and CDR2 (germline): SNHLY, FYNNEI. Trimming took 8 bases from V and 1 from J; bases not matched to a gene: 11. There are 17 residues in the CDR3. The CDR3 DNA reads TGTGCCAGCGGCCGGGACAGTTTTCGGTCTGGGGCCAACGTCCTGACTTTC. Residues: CASGRDSFRSGANVLTF.

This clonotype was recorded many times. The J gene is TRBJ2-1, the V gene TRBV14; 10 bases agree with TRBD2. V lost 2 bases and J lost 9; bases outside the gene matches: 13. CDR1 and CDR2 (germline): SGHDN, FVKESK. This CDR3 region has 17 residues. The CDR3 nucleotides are TGTGCCAGCAGCCAACCCCTTTGGAGCGGGAGGGCCGGTGAGCAGTTCTTC. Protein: CASSQPLWSGRAGEQFF.

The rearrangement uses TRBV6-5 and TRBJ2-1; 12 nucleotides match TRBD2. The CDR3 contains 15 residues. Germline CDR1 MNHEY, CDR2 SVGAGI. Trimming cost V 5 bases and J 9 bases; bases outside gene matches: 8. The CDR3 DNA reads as TGTGCCAGCAGTCAAAGGACTAGCGGGATGGGTGAGCAGTTCTTC. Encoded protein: CASSQRTSGMGEQFF.

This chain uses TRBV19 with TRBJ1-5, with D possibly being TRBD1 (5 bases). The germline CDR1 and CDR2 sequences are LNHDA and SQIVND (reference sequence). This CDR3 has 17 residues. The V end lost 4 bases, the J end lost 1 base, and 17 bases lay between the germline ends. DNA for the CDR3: TGTGCCAGTAGTACACTGTCAGGGACGGGGAGCAATCAGCCCCAGCATTTT. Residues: CASSTLSGTGSNQPQHF. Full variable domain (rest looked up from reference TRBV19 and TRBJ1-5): DGGITQSPKYLFRKEGQNVTLSCEQNLNHDAMYWYRQDPGQGLRLIYYSQIVNDFQKGDIAEGYSVSREKKESFPLTVTSAQKNPTAFYLCASSTLSGTGSNQPQHFGDGTRLSIL.

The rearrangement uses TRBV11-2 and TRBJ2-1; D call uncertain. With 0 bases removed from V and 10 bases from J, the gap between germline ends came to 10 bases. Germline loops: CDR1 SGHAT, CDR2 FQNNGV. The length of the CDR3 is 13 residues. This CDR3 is CASSLDLGGEQFF. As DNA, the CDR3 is TGTGCCAGCAGCTTAGATTTAGGTGGGGAGCAGTTCTTC.

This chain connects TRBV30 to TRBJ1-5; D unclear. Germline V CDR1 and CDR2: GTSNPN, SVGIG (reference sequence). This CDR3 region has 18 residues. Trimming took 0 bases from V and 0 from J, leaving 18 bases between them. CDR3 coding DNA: TGTGCCTGGAGTGTACGCGGTTCTGGTGGTTATAGCAATCAGCCCCAGCATTTT. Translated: CAWSVRGSGGYSNQPQHF. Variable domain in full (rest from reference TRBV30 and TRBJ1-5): SQTIHQWPATLVQPVGSPLSLECTVEGTSNPNLYWYRQAAGRGLQLLFYSVGIGQISSEVPQNLSASRPQDRQFILSSKKLLLSDSGFYLCAWSVRGSGGYSNQPQHFGDGTRLSIL.

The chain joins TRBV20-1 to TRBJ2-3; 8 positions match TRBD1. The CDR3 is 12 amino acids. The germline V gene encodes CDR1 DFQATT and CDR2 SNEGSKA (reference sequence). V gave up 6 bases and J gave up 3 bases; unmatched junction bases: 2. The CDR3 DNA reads TGCAGTGCACGGACAGGGACAGATACGCAGTATTTT. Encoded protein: CSARTGTDTQYF.

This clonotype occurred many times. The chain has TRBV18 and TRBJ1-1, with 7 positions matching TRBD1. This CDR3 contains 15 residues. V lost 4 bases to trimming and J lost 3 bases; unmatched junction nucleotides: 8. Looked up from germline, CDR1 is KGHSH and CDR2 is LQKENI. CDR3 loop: CASSLSTGRYTEAFF. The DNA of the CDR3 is TGTGCCAGCTCACTATCGACAGGGCGCTACACTGAAGCTTTCTTT.

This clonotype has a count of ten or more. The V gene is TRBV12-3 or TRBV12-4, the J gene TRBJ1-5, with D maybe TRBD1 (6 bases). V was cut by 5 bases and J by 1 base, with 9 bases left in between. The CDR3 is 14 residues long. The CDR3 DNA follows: TGTGCCAGCAGTGCACAGGGAAGCAATCAGCCCCAGCATTTT. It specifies CASSAQGSNQPQHF.

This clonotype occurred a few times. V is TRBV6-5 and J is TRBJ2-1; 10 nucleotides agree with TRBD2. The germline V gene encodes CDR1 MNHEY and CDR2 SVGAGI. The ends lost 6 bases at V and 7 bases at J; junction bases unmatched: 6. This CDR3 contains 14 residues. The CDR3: CASRPAGGENEQFF. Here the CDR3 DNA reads TGTGCCAGCAGACCAGCGGGAGGGGAAAATGAGCAGTTCTTC.

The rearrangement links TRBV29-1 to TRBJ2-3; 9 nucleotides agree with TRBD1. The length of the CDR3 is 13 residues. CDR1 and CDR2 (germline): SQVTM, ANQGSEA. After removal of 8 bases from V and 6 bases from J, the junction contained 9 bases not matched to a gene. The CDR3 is CSYTRDREDTQYF. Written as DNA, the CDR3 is TGCAGCTACACCCGGGACAGGGAGGATACGCAGTATTTT.

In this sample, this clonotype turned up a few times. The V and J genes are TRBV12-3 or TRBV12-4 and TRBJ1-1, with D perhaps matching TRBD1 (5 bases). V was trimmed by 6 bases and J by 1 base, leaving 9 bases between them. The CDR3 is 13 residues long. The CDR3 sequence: CASRIRENTEAFF. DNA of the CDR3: TGTGCCAGCAGAATCAGGGAGAACACTGAAGCTTTCTTT.

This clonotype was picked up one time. The CDR3 sequence: CASSTEPRGPGANVLTF. The CDR3 DNA reads TGTGCCAGCAGCACAGAGCCCCGGGGACCTGGGGCCAACGTCCTGACTTTC. V is TRBV11-3 and J is TRBJ2-6; possibly TRBD1 or TRBD2 for D (5 bases each). Trimming removed 5 bases from V and 2 bases from J, with 16 bases in between. Germline lookup yields CDR1 SGHNT and CDR2 YENEEA. The CDR3 has 17 residues.

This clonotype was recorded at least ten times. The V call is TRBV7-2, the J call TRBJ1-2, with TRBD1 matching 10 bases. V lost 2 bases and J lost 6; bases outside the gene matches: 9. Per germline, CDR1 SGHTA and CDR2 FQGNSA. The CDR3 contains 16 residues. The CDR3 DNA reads TGTGCCAGCAGCTTACTCGGACAGGGGGTAGGGCATGGCTACACCTTC. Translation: CASSLLGQGVGHGYTF.

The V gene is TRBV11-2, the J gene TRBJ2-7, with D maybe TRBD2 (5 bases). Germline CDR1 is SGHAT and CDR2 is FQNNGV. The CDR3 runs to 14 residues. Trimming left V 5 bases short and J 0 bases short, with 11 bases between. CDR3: CASSTAGVSYEQYF. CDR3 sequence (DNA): TGTGCCAGCAGCACCGCCGGGGTCTCCTACGAGCAGTACTTC. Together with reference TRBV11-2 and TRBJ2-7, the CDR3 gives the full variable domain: EAGVAQSPRYKIIEKRQSVAFWCNPISGHATLYWYQQILGQGPKLLIQFQNNGVVDDSQLPKDRFSAERLKGVDSTLKIQPAKLEDSAVYLCASSTAGVSYEQYFGPGTRLTVT.

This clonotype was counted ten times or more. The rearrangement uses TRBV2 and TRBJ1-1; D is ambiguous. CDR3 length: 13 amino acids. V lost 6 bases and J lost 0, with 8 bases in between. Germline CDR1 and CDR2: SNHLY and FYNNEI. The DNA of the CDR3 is TGTGCCAGCAGCTCGACCTTGAACACTGAAGCTTTCTTT. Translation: CASSSTLNTEAFF.

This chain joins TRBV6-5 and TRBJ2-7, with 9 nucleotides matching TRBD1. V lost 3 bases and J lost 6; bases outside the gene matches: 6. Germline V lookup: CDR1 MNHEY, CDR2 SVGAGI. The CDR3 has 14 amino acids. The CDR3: CASSYGDREAEQYF. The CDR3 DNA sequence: TGTGCCAGCAGTTATGGGGACAGGGAGGCCGAGCAGTACTTC.

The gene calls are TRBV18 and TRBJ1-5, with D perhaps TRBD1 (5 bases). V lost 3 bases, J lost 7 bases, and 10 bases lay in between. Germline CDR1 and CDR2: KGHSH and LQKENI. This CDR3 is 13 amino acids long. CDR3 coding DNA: TGTGCCAGCTCACCTGGGGGAGAACAGCCCCAGCATTTT. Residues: CASSPGGEQPQHF.

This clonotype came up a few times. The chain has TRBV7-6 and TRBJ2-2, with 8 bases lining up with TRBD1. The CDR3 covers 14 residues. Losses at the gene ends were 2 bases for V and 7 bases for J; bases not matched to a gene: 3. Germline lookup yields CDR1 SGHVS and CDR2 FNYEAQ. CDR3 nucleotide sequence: TGTGCCAGCAGCTTAAACAGGGGGATCGGGGAGCTGTTTTTT. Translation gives CASSLNRGIGELFF.

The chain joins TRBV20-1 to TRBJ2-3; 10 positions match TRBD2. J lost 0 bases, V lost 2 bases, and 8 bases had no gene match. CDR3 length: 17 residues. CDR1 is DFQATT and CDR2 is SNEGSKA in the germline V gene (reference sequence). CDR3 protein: CSARKREGRSSTDTQYF. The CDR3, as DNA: TGCAGTGCTAGAAAGCGGGAGGGCCGTTCGAGCACAGATACGCAGTATTTT.

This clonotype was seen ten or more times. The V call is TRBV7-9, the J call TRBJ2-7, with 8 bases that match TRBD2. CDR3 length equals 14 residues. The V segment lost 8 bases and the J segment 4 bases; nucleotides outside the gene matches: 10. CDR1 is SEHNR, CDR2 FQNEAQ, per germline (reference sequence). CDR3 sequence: CASSLGGGSYEQYF. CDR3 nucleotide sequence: TGTGCCAGCTCACTTGGCGGGGGGAGTTACGAGCAGTACTTC. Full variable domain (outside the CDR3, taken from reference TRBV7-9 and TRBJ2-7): DTGVSQNPRHKITKRGQNVTFRCDPISEHNRLYWYRQTLGQGPEFLTYFQNEAQLEKSRLLSDRFSAERPKGSFSTLEIQRTEQGDSAMYLCASSLGGGSYEQYFGPGTRLTVT.

CDR3 in amino acids: CSALGWGNYGYTF. CDR3 coding DNA: TGCAGTGCGCTTGGATGGGGGAACTATGGCTACACCTTC. V usage is TRBV20-1 and J usage is TRBJ1-2, with D maybe TRBD1 (5 bases). This CDR3 is 13 amino acids long. The germline V and J ends were trimmed by 6 bases and 2 bases, with 13 bases remaining between them. CDR1 and CDR2 (germline): DFQATT, SNEGSKA (reference sequence).

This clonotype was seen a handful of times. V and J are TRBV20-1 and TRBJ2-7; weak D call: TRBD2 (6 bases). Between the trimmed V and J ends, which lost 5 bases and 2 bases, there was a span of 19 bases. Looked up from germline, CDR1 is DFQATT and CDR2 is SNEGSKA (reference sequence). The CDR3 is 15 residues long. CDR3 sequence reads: CSAPLSVGGTYEQYF. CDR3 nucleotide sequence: TGCAGTGCTCCGCTTAGCGTAGGAGGGACCTACGAGCAGTACTTC.

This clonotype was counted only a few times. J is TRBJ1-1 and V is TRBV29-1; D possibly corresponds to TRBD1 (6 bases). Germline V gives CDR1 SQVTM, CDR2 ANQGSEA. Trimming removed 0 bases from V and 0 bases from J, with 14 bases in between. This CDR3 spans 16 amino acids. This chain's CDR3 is CSVEDRRQGMNTEAFF. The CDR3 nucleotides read TGCAGCGTTGAAGATAGGAGGCAGGGGATGAACACTGAAGCTTTCTTT. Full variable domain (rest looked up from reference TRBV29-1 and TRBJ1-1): SAVISQKPSRDICQRGTSLTIQCQVDSQVTMMFWYRQQPGQSLTLIATANQGSEATYESGFVIDKFPISRPNLTFSTLTVSNMSPEDSSIYLCSVEDRRQGMNTEAFFGQGTRLTVV.

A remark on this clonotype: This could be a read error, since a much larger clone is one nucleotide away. The CDR3 nucleotides read TGTGTCAGCAGTTTACTAAGGACAGGGACGACCGGGGAGCTGTTTTTT. This codes for CVSSLLRTGTTGELFF. The chain has TRBV6-5 and TRBJ2-2; TRBD1 agrees at 8 bases. The CDR3 extends over 16 amino acids. Germline V gene sequence: CDR1 MNHEY, CDR2 SVGAGI.